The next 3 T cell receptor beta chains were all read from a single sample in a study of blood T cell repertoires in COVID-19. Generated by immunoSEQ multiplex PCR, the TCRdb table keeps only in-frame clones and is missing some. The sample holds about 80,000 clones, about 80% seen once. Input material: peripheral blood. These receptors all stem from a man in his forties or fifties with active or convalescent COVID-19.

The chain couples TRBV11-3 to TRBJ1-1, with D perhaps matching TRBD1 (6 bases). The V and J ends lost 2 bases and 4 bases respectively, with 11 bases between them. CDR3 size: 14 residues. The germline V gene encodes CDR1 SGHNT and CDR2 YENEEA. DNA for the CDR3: TGTGCCAGCAGCTTAAGGGGGACGACCACTGAAGCTTTCTTT. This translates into CASSLRGTTTEAFF.

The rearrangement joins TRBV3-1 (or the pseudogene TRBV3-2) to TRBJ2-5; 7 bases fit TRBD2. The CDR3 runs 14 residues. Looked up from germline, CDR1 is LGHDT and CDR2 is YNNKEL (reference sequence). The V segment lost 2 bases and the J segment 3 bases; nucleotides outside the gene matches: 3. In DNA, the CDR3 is TGTGCCAGCAGCCAAAACAGCGGGGAAGAGACCCAGTACTTC. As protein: CASSQNSGEETQYF.

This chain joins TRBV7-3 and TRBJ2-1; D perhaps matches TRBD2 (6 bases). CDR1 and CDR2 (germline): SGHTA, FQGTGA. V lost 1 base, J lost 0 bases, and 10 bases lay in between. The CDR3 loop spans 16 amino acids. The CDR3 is CASSLNAGSSYNEQFF. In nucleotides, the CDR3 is TGTGCCAGCAGCTTAAACGCGGGGAGCTCCTACAATGAGCAGTTCTTC.